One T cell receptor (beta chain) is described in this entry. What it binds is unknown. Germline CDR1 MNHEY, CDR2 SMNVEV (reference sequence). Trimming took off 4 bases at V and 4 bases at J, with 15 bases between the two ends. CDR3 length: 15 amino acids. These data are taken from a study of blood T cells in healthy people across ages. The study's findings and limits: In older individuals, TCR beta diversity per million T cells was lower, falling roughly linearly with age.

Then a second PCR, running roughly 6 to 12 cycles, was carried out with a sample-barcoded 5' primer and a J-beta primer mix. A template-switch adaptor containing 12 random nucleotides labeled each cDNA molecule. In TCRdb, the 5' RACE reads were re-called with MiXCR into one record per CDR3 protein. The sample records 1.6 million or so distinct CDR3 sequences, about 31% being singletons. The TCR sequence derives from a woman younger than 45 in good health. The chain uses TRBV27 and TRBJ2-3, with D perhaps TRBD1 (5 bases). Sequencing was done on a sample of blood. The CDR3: CASSSPRVVPDTQYF. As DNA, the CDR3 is TGTGCCAGCAGTTCCCCCAGGGTAGTTCCAGATACGCAGTATTTT.